This T cell receptor beta chain was captured in a study of blood T cell repertoires in COVID-19. Germline trimming cut 4 bases from V and 4 bases from J; bases unmatched to any gene: 10. The CDR3 covers 15 residues. Germline V gives CDR1 SGHDT, CDR2 YYEEEE. Per the authors' pipeline: Amplification with reference gene primers provided the estimates of nucleated cell counts. The protocol was immunoSEQ multiplex PCR, while the TCRdb copy is restricted to in-frame clones and leaves out a portion. That table supplies the V and J calls and clone size; D and trimming were determined from the DNA. This sample has 75,000 to 95,000 clones; 80% occur once, and the top ten carry around 12%.

The origin of this receptor is a woman aged 35 to 49 with active or convalescent COVID-19. The rearrangement links TRBV5-6 to TRBJ2-5, with 7 nucleotides matching TRBD1. Input material: peripheral blood. The CDR3 sequence: CASSLRQGKGETQYF. The CDR3 DNA follows: TGTGCCAGCAGCCTCCGACAGGGAAAAGGAGAGACCCAGTACTTC.